One sample yielded the 25 T cell receptor beta chains listed below, sequenced in a study of shared clonotypes between healthy human individuals. Here immunoSEQ multiplex PCR was the method, and the copy in TCRdb shows in-frame clones only, minus some. Seen here are about 1.9 million clones, over 85% observed once, and the top ten hold about 1.7%. Naive CD8 cells were CD45RO-negative, positively selected for CCR7, excluding terminally differentiated effector memory CD45RA+ cells. Sequenced sample: naive CD8+ T cells from PBMCs. The receptors derive from a man between 18 and 35 years old in good health. Some clones in this sample may be carry-over from other donors' samples.

V and J are TRBV5-6 and TRBJ2-7, with 7 bases fitting TRBD1. The CDR3 runs to 12 residues. Germline V gives CDR1 SGHDT, CDR2 YYEEEE. J was trimmed by 7 bases and V by 4 bases; bases with no gene match: 5. The CDR3 region is CASSLQGWEQYF. The DNA for the CDR3 is TGTGCCAGCAGCCTACAGGGGTGGGAGCAGTACTTC. The whole variable domain, remainder taken from reference TRBV5-6 and TRBJ2-7, is DAGVTQSPTHLIKTRGQQVTLRCSPKSGHDTVSWYQQALGQGPQFIFQYYEEEERQRGNFPDRFSGHQFPNYSSELNVNALLLGDSALYLCASSLQGWEQYFGPGTRLTVT.

V and J are TRBV28 and TRBJ2-7; D unresolved. This CDR3 has 15 residues. Trimming left V 6 bases short and J 0 bases short, with 15 bases between. CDR1 and CDR2 from the germline V gene are MDHEN and SYDVKM. CDR3: CASSSRVIGSYEQYF. The DNA of the CDR3 is TGTGCCAGCAGCTCCAGAGTTATAGGCTCCTACGAGCAGTACTTC.

The V and J genes are TRBV5-1 and TRBJ2-7; 7 bases agree with TRBD1. Germline V lookup: CDR1 SGHRS, CDR2 YFSETQ. The CDR3 has 14 amino acids. The V gene end was trimmed by 4 bases and the J gene end by 2 bases; junction bases not matched to a gene: 6. The chain's CDR3 is CASSTGQETYEQYF. The CDR3 bases are TGCGCCAGCAGCACCGGACAGGAGACCTACGAGCAGTACTTC.

The chain uses TRBV7-8 and TRBJ2-1, with 13 bases aligning to TRBD2. CDR3 size: 16 residues. Germline CDR1 is SGHVS and CDR2 is FQNEAQ. The V and J ends lost 0 bases and 5 bases, in that order; junction bases with no gene match: 1. CDR3 in amino acids: CASSLAGTSGNNEQFF. CDR3 nucleotide sequence: TGTGCCAGCAGCTTAGCGGGGACTAGCGGGAACAATGAGCAGTTCTTC.

V and J are TRBV2 and TRBJ2-5, with D uncertain. Germline assignment: CDR1 SNHLY and CDR2 FYNNEI. V shed 4 bases and J shed 4 bases, with 13 bases lying between them. This CDR3 is 14 amino acids long. The CDR3 sequence is CASSGSGRPETQYF. For the CDR3, the DNA is TGTGCCAGCAGTGGGTCCGGGCGCCCAGAGACCCAGTACTTC.

Worth noting for this clone: At the DNA level, this CDR3 is encoded by other sequences in the same sample as well. This chain links TRBV28 with TRBJ1-2, with TRBD1 as a possible D gene (5 bases). This CDR3 is built from 12 residues. The V gene lost 2 bases and the J gene lost 8 bases, with 9 bases spanning the gap. The germline CDR1 and CDR2 sequences are MDHEN and SYDVKM. CDR3 loop: CASSLGGVGYTF. CDR3 DNA: TGTGCCAGCAGTTTAGGGGGAGTCGGCTACACCTTC.

This clone was recorded only once. Sequence at one end of the junction differs from germline and may be a read error. This rearrangement joins TRBV7-3 to TRBJ1-4, with 7 positions matching TRBD1. The germline V gene has CDR1 SGHTA and CDR2 FQGTGA. This CDR3 comprises 15 residues. The CDR3: CAASLLQGIVEKLFF. DNA of the CDR3: TGCGCGGCCTCGTTGCTACAGGGGATAGTAGAAAAACTGTTTTTT. Drawing the rest from reference TRBV7-3 and TRBJ1-4, the complete variable domain is GAGVSQTPSNKVTEKGKYVELRCDPISGHTALYWYRQSLGQGPEFLIYFQGTGAADDSGLPNDRFFAVRPEGSVSTLKIQRTERGDSAVYLCAASLLQGIVEKLFFGSGTQLSVL.

In regard to this clone: Other nucleotide sequences from this sample produce the same CDR3. The gene calls are TRBV7-9 and TRBJ2-7, with D perhaps TRBD1 (6 bases). Trimming shortened V by 1 base and J by 0 bases, and 10 bases separated the two germline ends. CDR1 is SEHNR and CDR2 is FQNEAQ in the germline V gene (reference sequence). CDR3 length: 15 residues. CDR3 bases: TGTGCCAGCAGCTTAGAACAGGGTAGCTCCTACGAGCAGTACTTC. Translation gives CASSLEQGSSYEQYF. Full variable domain (missing parts from reference TRBV7-9 and TRBJ2-7): DTGVSQNPRHKITKRGQNVTFRCDPISEHNRLYWYRQTLGQGPEFLTYFQNEAQLEKSRLLSDRFSAERPKGSFSTLEIQRTEQGDSAMYLCASSLEQGSSYEQYFGPGTRLTVT.

This clone was seen once. The rearrangement uses TRBV15 and TRBJ2-3; perhaps TRBD2 as D (5 bases). CDR1 LNHNV and CDR2 YYDKDF come from the germline V gene (reference sequence). Trimming left V 6 bases short and J 0 bases short, with 10 bases between. This CDR3 contains 14 residues. The chain's CDR3 is CATSRAASTDTQYF. Written as DNA, the CDR3 is TGTGCCACCAGTCGAGCGGCTAGCACAGATACGCAGTATTTT.

The chain has TRBV27 and TRBJ2-1, with 10 bases matching TRBD1. This CDR3 has 13 amino acids. Germline values: CDR1 MNHEY, CDR2 SMNVEV (reference sequence). Trimming took 7 bases from V and 8 from J; bases not matched to a gene: 5. This chain's CDR3 is CASTLDRGYEQFF. CDR3 DNA: TGTGCCAGCACCCTGGACAGGGGGTATGAGCAGTTCTTC.

V gene TRBV10-2 combines with J gene TRBJ2-5; D might be TRBD2 (6 bases). There are 15 residues in the CDR3. The V end was cut by 2 bases, the J end by 11 bases, with 21 bases between. Germline CDR1 reads WSHSY; CDR2 reads SAAADI. In DNA form, the CDR3 reads TGCGCCAGCAGTGAGAAGGGCGGAAATTGGGACTTGCAGTACTTC. Translating it yields CASSEKGGNWDLQYF.

This clone showed up just once. The chain recombines TRBV10-3 with TRBJ2-1; D not certain. The CDR3 has 13 residues. From germline, CDR1 is ENHRY and CDR2 SYGVKD. Trimming shortened V by 7 bases and J by 6 bases, and 13 bases separated the two germline ends. CDR3 nucleotides: TGTGCCATCAAACCCCTAAACTCCAATGAGCAGTTCTTC. Its translation: CAIKPLNSNEQFF.

In the case of this clone: Within the sample, other DNA sequences also encode this same CDR3. The gene calls are TRBV9 and TRBJ2-7; D may be TRBD1 or TRBD2 (5 bases each). This CDR3 has 15 residues. Germline V gene lookup returns CDR1 SGDLS and CDR2 YYNGEE. V was trimmed by 4 bases and J by 1 base, leaving 15 bases between them. CDR3 in DNA: TGTGCCAGCAGCCCCCGGGGCGTCCCATCCTACGAGCAGTACTTC. Translated: CASSPRGVPSYEQYF. Full variable domain (remainder filled in from reference TRBV9 and TRBJ2-7): DSGVTQTPKHLITATGQRVTLRCSPRSGDLSVYWYQQSLDQGLQFLIQYYNGEERAKGNILERFSAQQFPDLHSELNLSSLELGDSALYFCASSPRGVPSYEQYFGPGTRLTVT.

This chain uses TRBV19 with TRBJ1-1; a weak D match, TRBD1 (5 bases). CDR1 is LNHDA and CDR2 is SQIVND in the germline V gene (reference sequence). The V and J ends lost 0 bases and 7 bases respectively, with 12 bases between them. The CDR3 runs to 14 residues. The CDR3 sequence: CASSIEDSQDEAFF. The CDR3 region has the DNA TGTGCCAGTAGTATAGAAGACAGTCAAGATGAAGCTTTCTTT.

This rearrangement joins TRBV2 to TRBJ2-7, with TRBD1 matching over 8 bases. There are 16 residues in the CDR3. The germline V gene encodes CDR1 SNHLY and CDR2 FYNNEI. The ends lost 7 bases at V and 0 bases at J; junction bases unmatched: 11. CDR3 nucleotide sequence: TGTGCCAGCACGACGCTAGAGACAGGGGTCTCCTACGAGCAGTACTTC. Amino acid sequence: CASTTLETGVSYEQYF.

The V gene is TRBV7-9, the J gene TRBJ2-7; D unresolved. CDR1 is SEHNR and CDR2 is FQNEAQ in the germline V gene (reference sequence). V lost 8 bases to trimming and J lost 1 base, with 6 bases between them. This CDR3 contains 11 residues. The CDR3: CASAASYEQYF. CDR3 coding DNA: TGTGCCAGCGCTGCATCCTACGAGCAGTACTTC.

V and J are TRBV28 and TRBJ1-1; TRBD1 matches 8 bases. The CDR3 is 16 amino acids. Losses at the gene ends were 4 bases for V and 3 bases for J; bases not matched to a gene: 10. Germline V CDR1 and CDR2: MDHEN, SYDVKM. Here the CDR3 DNA reads TGTGCCAGCAGTTCCCTCTTACAGGGGGATGACACTGAAGCTTTCTTT. Protein product: CASSSLLQGDDTEAFF.

The gene calls are TRBV27 and TRBJ2-3, with 8 bases lining up with TRBD1. This CDR3 has 16 residues. V trimming: 5 bases; J trimming: 4 bases; junction bases outside the gene matches: 11. Germline loops: CDR1 MNHEY, CDR2 SMNVEV (reference sequence). The CDR3: CASSLLSGTGADTQYF. CDR3 DNA: TGTGCCAGCAGTCTCCTCTCCGGGACAGGCGCAGATACGCAGTATTTT.

As DNA, the CDR3 is TGTGCCAGCAGGACCTTGAACACTGAAGCTTTCTTT. Translation: CASRTLNTEAFF. The J gene is TRBJ1-1, the V gene TRBV7-9, with D uncertain. Germline V gene data show CDR1 as SEHNR and CDR2 as FQNEAQ (reference sequence). V shed 6 bases and J shed 0 bases, with 5 bases lying between them. The CDR3 length is 12 residues.

The chain recombines TRBV13 with TRBJ1-1, with 9 bases aligning to TRBD1. V lost 0 bases to trimming and J lost 6 bases; unmatched junction nucleotides: 11. CDR3 length equals 17 residues. Per germline, CDR1 PRHDT and CDR2 FYEKMQ (reference sequence). The CDR3 is CASSLGLGTGGDPEAFF. Here the CDR3 DNA reads TGTGCCAGCAGCTTAGGCCTAGGTACAGGGGGCGATCCTGAAGCTTTCTTT.

V and J are TRBV4-3 and TRBJ1-5, with TRBD1 as a possible D gene (5 bases). V gave up 0 bases and J gave up 6 bases, with 15 bases separating them. Germline assignment: CDR1 LGHNA and CDR2 YSLEER. CDR3 size: 16 residues. Here the CDR3 reads CASSQDRQGKGQPQHF. The CDR3 DNA reads as TGCGCCAGCAGCCAAGATCGGCAGGGAAAGGGTCAGCCCCAGCATTTT.

V and J are TRBV28 and TRBJ2-3, with 7 bases matching TRBD2. V dropped 4 bases and J dropped 3; count of bases not matched to a gene: 4. This CDR3 is built from 14 residues. The V gene's germline CDR1 is MDHEN and CDR2 SYDVKM. The CDR3 sequence: CASSSSGRTDTQYF. The CDR3 region has the DNA TGTGCCAGCAGTTCTAGCGGACGTACAGATACGCAGTATTTT.

The chain uses TRBV30 and TRBJ1-5; TRBD1 is a possible D gene (6 bases). The CDR3 spans 14 residues. V shed 2 bases and J shed 3 bases, with 11 bases lying between them. Per the germline V gene, CDR1 is GTSNPN and CDR2 is SVGIG (reference sequence). CDR3: CAWSPGAINQPQHF. The CDR3 DNA reads as TGTGCCTGGAGTCCAGGGGCGATCAATCAGCCCCAGCATTTT.

The chain couples TRBV13 to TRBJ2-2; tentatively, D is TRBD1 (6 bases). In germline, CDR1 is PRHDT, CDR2 FYEKMQ (reference sequence). The CDR3 length is 14 residues. The V gene lost 5 bases and the J gene lost 3 bases, with 10 bases spanning the gap. The CDR3 is CASSLDRYTGELFF. In DNA form, the CDR3 reads TGTGCCAGCAGCCTGGACAGATACACCGGGGAGCTGTTTTTT.

J is TRBJ2-7 and V is TRBV12-5; the D call may be TRBD1 or TRBD2 (5 bases each). The V end lost 1 base, the J end lost 6 bases, and 7 bases lay between the germline ends. CDR1 and CDR2 from the germline V gene are LGHNT and FRNRAP. This CDR3 is built from 12 residues. CDR3 residues: CASGLGGVEQYF. The CDR3 DNA reads TGTGCTAGTGGTTTGGGAGGGGTCGAGCAGTACTTC.